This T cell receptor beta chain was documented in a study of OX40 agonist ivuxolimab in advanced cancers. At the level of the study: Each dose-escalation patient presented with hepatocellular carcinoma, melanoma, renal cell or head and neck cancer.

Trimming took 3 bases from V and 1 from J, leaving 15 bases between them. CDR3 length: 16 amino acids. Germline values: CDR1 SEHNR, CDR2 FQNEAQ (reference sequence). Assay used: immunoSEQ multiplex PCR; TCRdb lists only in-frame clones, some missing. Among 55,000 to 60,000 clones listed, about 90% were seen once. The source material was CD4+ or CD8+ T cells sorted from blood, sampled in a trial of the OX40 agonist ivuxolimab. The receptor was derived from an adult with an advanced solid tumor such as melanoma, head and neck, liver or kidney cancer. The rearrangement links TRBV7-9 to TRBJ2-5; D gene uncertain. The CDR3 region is CASSFALREGQETQYF. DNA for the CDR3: TGTGCCAGCAGCTTCGCGTTAAGGGAAGGCCAAGAGACCCAGTACTTC.